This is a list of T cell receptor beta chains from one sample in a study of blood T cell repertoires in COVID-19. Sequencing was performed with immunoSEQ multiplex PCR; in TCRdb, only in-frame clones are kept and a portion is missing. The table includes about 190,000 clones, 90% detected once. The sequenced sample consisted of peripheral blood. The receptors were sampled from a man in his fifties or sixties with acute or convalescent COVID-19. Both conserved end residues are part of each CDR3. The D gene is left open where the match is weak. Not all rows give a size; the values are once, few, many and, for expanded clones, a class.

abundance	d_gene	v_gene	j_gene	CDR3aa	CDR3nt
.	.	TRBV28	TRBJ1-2	CASSYWGRGYGYTF	TGTGCCAGCAGTTATTGGGGGCGCGGCTATGGCTACACCTTC
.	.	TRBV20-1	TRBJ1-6	CSASQNSPLHF	TGCAGTGCTAGTCAAAATTCACCCCTCCACTTT
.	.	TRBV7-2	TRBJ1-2	CASSNLRGVDYGYTF	TGTGCCAGCAGCAACCTGCGCGGGGTGGACTATGGCTACACCTTC
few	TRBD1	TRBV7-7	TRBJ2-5	CASSSGQLETQYF	TGTGCCAGCAGCTCGGGACAGTTGGAGACCCAGTACTTC
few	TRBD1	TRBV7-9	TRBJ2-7	CASSSKSGTGYQYF	TGTGCCAGCAGCTCGAAGAGTGGGACAGGGTATCAGTACTTC
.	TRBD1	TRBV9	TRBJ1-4	CASSPAGTDNEKLFF	TGTGCCAGCAGCCCCGCCGGGACAGATAATGAAAAACTGTTTTTT
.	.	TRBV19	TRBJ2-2	CASSSFLGELFF	TGTGCCAGTAGTTCCTTCCTCGGGGAGCTGTTTTTT
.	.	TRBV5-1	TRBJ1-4	CASSLAPGEKLFF	TGCGCCAGCAGCTTGGCCCCAGGTGAAAAACTGTTTTTT
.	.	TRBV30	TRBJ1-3	CAWSLSLTTIYF	TGTGCCTGGAGTTTGTCCCTAACCACCATATATTTT
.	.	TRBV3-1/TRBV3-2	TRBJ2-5	CASSQEPTSQETQYF	TGTGCCAGCAGCCAAGAACCCACATCCCAAGAGACCCAGTACTTC
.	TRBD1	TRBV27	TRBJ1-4	CASSLYSTGGFFATNEKLFF	TGTGCCAGCAGTTTGTATTCGACAGGGGGCTTTTTCGCAACTAATGAAAAACTGTTTTTT
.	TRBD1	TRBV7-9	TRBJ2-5	CASSSTGDQETQYF	TGTGCCAGCAGCAGTACAGGGGACCAAGAGACCCAGTACTTC
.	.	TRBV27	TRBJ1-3	CASSPGGGPLSGNTIYF	TGTGCCAGCAGCCCCGGTGGGGGCCCCCTCTCTGGAAACACCATATATTTT
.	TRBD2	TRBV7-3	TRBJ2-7	CASSRASGSGYEQYF	TGTGCCAGCAGCAGAGCCAGCGGGAGTGGCTACGAGCAGTACTTC
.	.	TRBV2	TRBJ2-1	CASSGDTEQFF	TGTGCCAGCAGCGGGGACACCGAGCAGTTCTTC
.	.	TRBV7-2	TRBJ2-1	CASSLQHRAGPNEQFF	TGTGCCAGCAGCTTACAACACAGGGCCGGTCCCAATGAGCAGTTCTTC
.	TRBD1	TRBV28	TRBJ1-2	CASSLGQGIYGYTF	TGTGCCAGCAGCCTTGGACAGGGAATCTATGGCTACACCTTC
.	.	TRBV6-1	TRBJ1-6	CASSALAGIISPLHF	TGTGCCAGCAGTGCGCTGGCCGGGATAATTTCACCCCTCCACTTT